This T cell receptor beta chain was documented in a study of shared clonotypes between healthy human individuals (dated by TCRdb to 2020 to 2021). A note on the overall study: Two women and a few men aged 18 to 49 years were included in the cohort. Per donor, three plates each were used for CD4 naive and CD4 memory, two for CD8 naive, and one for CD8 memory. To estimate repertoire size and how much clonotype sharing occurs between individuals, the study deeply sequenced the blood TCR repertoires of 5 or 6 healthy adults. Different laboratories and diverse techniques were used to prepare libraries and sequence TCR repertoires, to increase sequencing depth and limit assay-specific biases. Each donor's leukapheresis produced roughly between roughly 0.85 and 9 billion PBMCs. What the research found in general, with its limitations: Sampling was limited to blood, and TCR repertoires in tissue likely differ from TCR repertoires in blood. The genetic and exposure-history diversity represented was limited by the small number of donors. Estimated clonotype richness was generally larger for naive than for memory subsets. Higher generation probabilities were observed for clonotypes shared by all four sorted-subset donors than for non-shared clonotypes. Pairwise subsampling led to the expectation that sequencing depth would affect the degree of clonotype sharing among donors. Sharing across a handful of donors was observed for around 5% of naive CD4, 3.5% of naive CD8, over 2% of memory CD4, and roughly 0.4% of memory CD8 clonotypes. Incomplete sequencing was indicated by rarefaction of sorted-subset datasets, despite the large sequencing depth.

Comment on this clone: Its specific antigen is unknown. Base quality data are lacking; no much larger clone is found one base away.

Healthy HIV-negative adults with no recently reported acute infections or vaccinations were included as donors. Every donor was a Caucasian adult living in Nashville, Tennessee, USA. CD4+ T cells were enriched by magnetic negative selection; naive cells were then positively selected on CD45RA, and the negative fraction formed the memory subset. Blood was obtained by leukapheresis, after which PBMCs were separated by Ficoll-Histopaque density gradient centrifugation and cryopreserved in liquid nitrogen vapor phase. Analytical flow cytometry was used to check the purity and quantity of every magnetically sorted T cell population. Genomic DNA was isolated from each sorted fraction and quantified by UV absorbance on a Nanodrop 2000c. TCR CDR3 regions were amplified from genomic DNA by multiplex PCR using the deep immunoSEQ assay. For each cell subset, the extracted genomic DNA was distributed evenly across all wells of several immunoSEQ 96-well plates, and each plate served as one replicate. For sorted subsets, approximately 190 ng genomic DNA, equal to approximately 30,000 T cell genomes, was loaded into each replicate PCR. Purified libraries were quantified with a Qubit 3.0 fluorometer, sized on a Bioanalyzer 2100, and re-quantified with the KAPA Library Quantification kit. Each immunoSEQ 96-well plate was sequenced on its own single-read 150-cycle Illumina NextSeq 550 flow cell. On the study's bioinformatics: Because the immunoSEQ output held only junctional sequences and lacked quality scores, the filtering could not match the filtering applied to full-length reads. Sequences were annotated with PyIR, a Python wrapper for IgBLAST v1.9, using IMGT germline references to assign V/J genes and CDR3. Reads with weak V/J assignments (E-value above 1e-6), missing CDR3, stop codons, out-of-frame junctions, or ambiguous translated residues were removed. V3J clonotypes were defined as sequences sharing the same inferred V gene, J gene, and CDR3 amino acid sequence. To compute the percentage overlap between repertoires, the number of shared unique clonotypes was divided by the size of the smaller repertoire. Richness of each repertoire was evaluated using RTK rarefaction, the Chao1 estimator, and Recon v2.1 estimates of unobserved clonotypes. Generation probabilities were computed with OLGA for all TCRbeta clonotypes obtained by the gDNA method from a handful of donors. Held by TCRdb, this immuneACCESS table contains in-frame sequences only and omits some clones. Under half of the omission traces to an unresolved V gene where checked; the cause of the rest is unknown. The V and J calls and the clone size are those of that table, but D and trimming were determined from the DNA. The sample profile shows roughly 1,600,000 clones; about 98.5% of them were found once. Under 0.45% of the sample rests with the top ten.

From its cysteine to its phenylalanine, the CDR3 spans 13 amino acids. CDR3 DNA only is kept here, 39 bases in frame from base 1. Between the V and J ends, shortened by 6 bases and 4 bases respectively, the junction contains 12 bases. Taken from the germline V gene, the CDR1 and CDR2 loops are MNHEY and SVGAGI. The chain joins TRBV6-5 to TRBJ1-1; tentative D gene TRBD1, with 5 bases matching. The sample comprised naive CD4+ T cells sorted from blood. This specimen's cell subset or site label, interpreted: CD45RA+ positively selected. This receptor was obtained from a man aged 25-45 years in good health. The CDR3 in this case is CASSTDSGTEAFF. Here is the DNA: TGTGCCAGCAGCACAGACAGTGGCACTGAAGCTTTCTTT.